This TCR beta chain was observed in a study of blood T cell repertoires in COVID-19. Study background: The study drew acute and convalescent COVID-19 samples from the United States, Italy and Spain. The cDNA or gDNA used as material had been derived from T cells, B-cell-depleted T cells, or PBMCs.

The assay was immunoSEQ multiplex PCR, and TCRdb's table has in-frame clones only and misses some. Found here are about 250,000 clones, 85% of them singletons; the top ten hold about 9.1%. Recruitment covered under 25 US areas and drew participants whose ages spanned 18 to 89 years. Participants' own reports of clinical history determined their cohort assignment. V was pared by 6 bases and J by 6 bases, with 14 bases between. The CDR3 extends over 13 amino acids. The germline V gene encodes CDR1 SQVTM and CDR2 ANQGSEA. The sample consisted of PBMCs or T cells enriched from blood (not recorded which). The rearrangement uses TRBV29-1 and TRBJ2-2; possibly TRBD2 for D (6 bases). This receptor was obtained from a woman in her 50s with acute COVID-19. As DNA, the CDR3 is TGCAGCGTCCCTAGAGGAGGGTCCGGGGAGCTGTTTTTT. Translating it yields CSVPRGGSGELFF.